This passage covers 25 T cell receptor beta chains from one sample sequenced in a study of cytomegalovirus exposure and HLA in healthy donors. The PCR made use of 60 Vbeta and 13 Jbeta primers. Here immunoSEQ multiplex PCR was the method, and the copy in TCRdb shows in-frame clones only, minus some. The table lists 31,000 or so clones. Material for sequencing was PBMCs. Receptor source: a female donor in good health and CMV-seronegative.

V is TRBV5-4 and J is TRBJ2-3, with TRBD1 as a possible D gene (6 bases). V was cut by 4 bases and J by 1 base, with 7 bases left in between. This CDR3 spans 13 amino acids. Germline CDR1 and CDR2: SGHNT and YYREEE (reference sequence). The DNA of the CDR3 is TGTGCCAGCAGCAAGGGGGGCACAGATACGCAGTATTTT. Translation: CASSKGGTDTQYF.

This chain joins TRBV11-3 and TRBJ2-7, with D perhaps matching TRBD2 (6 bases). Between the trimmed V and J ends, which lost 2 bases and 0 bases, there was a span of 11 bases. Germline-derived CDR1 and CDR2 are SGHNT and YENEEA. The CDR3 has 15 residues. The DNA of the CDR3 is TGTGCCAGCAGCTTAAACGGGGGTGACTCCTACGAGCAGTACTTC. Its translation: CASSLNGGDSYEQYF.

This chain links TRBV6-4 with TRBJ1-1; possibly TRBD1 for D (5 bases). The length of the CDR3 is 13 residues. V dropped 3 bases and J dropped 6 bases, with 11 bases sitting between them. Germline V gene sequence: CDR1 MRHNA, CDR2 SNTAGT. CDR3 DNA: TGTGCCAGCAGTGAAGGGGTTAGCTCTGAAGCTTTCTTT. It translates to CASSEGVSSEAFF.

This chain connects TRBV7-2 to TRBJ2-1; D call uncertain. CDR1 is SGHTA, CDR2 FQGNSA, per germline. The CDR3 runs to 12 residues. Trimming took off 3 bases at V and 6 bases at J, with 6 bases between the two ends. This chain's CDR3 is CASSFTSNEQFF. Written as DNA, the CDR3 is TGTGCCAGCAGCTTTACCAGCAATGAGCAGTTCTTC. Combining the CDR3 with reference TRBV7-2 and TRBJ2-1 gives the whole variable domain GAGVSQSPSNKVTEKGKDVELRCDPISGHTALYWYRQSLGQGLEFLIYFQGNSAPDKSGLPSDRFSAERTGGSVSTLTIQRTQQEDSAVYLCASSFTSNEQFFGPGTRLTVL.

The chain employs TRBV7-9 and TRBJ2-7; D is possibly TRBD2 (7 bases). CDR1 SEHNR and CDR2 FQNEAQ come from the germline V gene (reference sequence). V dropped 1 base and J dropped 4 bases, with 14 bases sitting between them. The CDR3 is 15 amino acids. CDR3 in DNA: TGTGCCAGCAGCTTAGACCAGGGGAGGGGGTACGAGCAGTACTTC. This sequence encodes CASSLDQGRGYEQYF.

The V and J genes are TRBV6-5 and TRBJ1-1; no reliable D call. CDR3 length: 14 amino acids. Trimming took off 2 bases at V and 7 bases at J, with 14 bases between the two ends. From germline, CDR1 is MNHEY and CDR2 SVGAGI. CDR3 DNA: TGTGCCAGCAGTTACCTAGACGGCCCTAGTGAAGCTTTCTTT. Its protein product is CASSYLDGPSEAFF.

The chain carries TRBV9 and TRBJ2-1, with a weak D call TRBD1 (7 bases). Trimming shortened V by 4 bases and J by 0 bases, and 14 bases separated the two germline ends. CDR3 length: 16 amino acids. Germline loops: CDR1 SGDLS, CDR2 YYNGEE. The CDR3 nucleotides read TGTGCCAGCAGCCCCCCAGGGGGGCCCTCCTACAATGAGCAGTTCTTC. This codes for CASSPPGGPSYNEQFF.

The chain employs TRBV4-1 and TRBJ1-2; 10 nucleotides agree with TRBD1. Germline trimming cut 3 bases from V and 6 bases from J; bases unmatched to any gene: 10. CDR1 and CDR2 from the germline V gene are MGHRA and YSYEKL. The CDR3 length is 16 residues. The CDR3 reads CASSHPGRDRGDGYTF. CDR3 DNA sequence: TGCGCCAGCAGCCACCCGGGGCGGGACAGGGGAGATGGCTACACCTTC.

The chain combines TRBV11-2 with TRBJ2-1; 13 positions agree with TRBD2. The CDR3 has 16 amino acids. Per germline, CDR1 SGHAT and CDR2 FQNNGV. Trimming took 3 bases from V and 9 from J; bases not matched to a gene: 8. The CDR3 nucleotides are TGTGCCAGCAGCTTCGTACTAGCGGGGGGGCATGGTGAGCAGTTCTTC. Protein sequence: CASSFVLAGGHGEQFF.

The V gene is TRBV9, the J gene TRBJ2-3; 9 bases match TRBD2. CDR3 length: 15 residues. After removal of 5 bases from V and 2 bases from J, the junction contained 6 bases not matched to a gene. From germline, CDR1 is SGDLS and CDR2 YYNGEE. The chain's CDR3 is CASSKVAGATDTQYF. The CDR3 DNA follows: TGTGCCAGCAGTAAGGTAGCGGGGGCCACAGATACGCAGTATTTT. The entire variable domain, with the rest obtained from reference TRBV9 and TRBJ2-3, is as follows: DSGVTQTPKHLITATGQRVTLRCSPRSGDLSVYWYQQSLDQGLQFLIQYYNGEERAKGNILERFSAQQFPDLHSELNLSSLELGDSALYFCASSKVAGATDTQYFGPGTRLTVL.

This sequence joins TRBV7-9 and TRBJ2-2; D is perhaps TRBD2 (6 bases). Trimming took off 5 bases at V and 3 bases at J, with 10 bases between the two ends. This CDR3 is 14 amino acids long. Germline CDR1 SEHNR, CDR2 FQNEAQ (reference sequence). CDR3 region: CASSPGDYTGELFF. CDR3 DNA sequence: TGTGCCAGCAGCCCGGGAGACTACACCGGGGAGCTGTTTTTT.

The CDR3 region is CASSTLVGDRGNQPQHF. CDR3 DNA sequence: TGTGCCAGTAGTACCCTCGTGGGGGACAGGGGGAATCAGCCCCAGCATTTT. This chain links TRBV19 with TRBJ1-5, with 11 bases aligning to TRBD1. The CDR3 is made up of 17 amino acids. Germline CDR1 and CDR2: LNHDA and SQIVND (reference sequence). Unmatched junction bases numbered 9, after V lost 4 bases and J lost 4 bases.

The chain employs TRBV28 and TRBJ1-4; 9 bases are shared with TRBD1. The CDR3 consists of 16 residues. Germline loops: CDR1 MDHEN, CDR2 SYDVKM. J was trimmed by 6 bases and V by 1 base; bases with no gene match: 6. The CDR3: CASSLSSGTGYEKLFF. Here the CDR3 DNA reads TGTGCCAGCAGTTTATCTTCCGGGACAGGGTATGAAAAACTGTTTTTT.

The gene calls are TRBV6-4 and TRBJ2-3; 9 bases are a match to TRBD2. CDR1 is MRHNA and CDR2 is SNTAGT in the germline V gene. Trimming took 0 bases from V and 6 from J; bases not matched to a gene: 4. The CDR3 is 15 residues long. The DNA of the CDR3 is TGTGCCAGCAGTGACTCCGCTAGCGGGGCGGATACGCAGTATTTT. Amino acid sequence: CASSDSASGADTQYF.

The chain carries TRBV9 and TRBJ2-1, with 9 bases matching TRBD1. The J segment lost 6 bases and the V segment lost 3 bases, leaving 4 bases of the junction unmatched. The CDR3 is made up of 14 amino acids. The germline gives CDR1 SGDLS, CDR2 YYNGEE. The chain's CDR3 is CASSAGTGSNEQFF. CDR3 nucleotide sequence: TGTGCCAGCAGCGCTGGGACAGGGAGCAATGAGCAGTTCTTC. Using reference TRBV9 and TRBJ2-1 for the parts outside the CDR3, the full variable domain is DSGVTQTPKHLITATGQRVTLRCSPRSGDLSVYWYQQSLDQGLQFLIQYYNGEERAKGNILERFSAQQFPDLHSELNLSSLELGDSALYFCASSAGTGSNEQFFGPGTRLTVL.

This rearrangement joins TRBV18 to TRBJ2-3; D possibly corresponds to TRBD2 (5 bases). The CDR3 covers 14 residues. Germline values: CDR1 KGHSH, CDR2 LQKENI. The ends were cut back, 8 bases at V and 3 bases at J, with 15 bases in the middle. DNA for the CDR3: TGTGCCAGCCAGGCGGGTCTGGGGACAGATACGCAGTATTTT. Translation: CASQAGLGTDTQYF.

The rearrangement uses TRBV7-9 and TRBJ2-5; a possible D gene is TRBD1 (5 bases). The germline V and J ends were trimmed by 2 bases and 7 bases, with 11 bases remaining between them. The germline gives CDR1 SEHNR, CDR2 FQNEAQ (reference sequence). CDR3 length equals 13 residues. The CDR3 spells CASSLRQMGTQYF. The CDR3, as DNA: TGTGCCAGCAGCTTACGACAGATGGGGACCCAGTACTTC.

This chain links TRBV19 with TRBJ2-7; maybe TRBD1 (6 bases). Germline V gene lookup returns CDR1 LNHDA and CDR2 SQIVND (reference sequence). Trimming stripped 2 bases from V and 1 base from J, with 12 bases between. This CDR3 contains 15 residues. The CDR3 protein is CASSIRGQKSYEQYF. The CDR3 nucleotides read TGTGCCAGTAGTATAAGAGGACAGAAGTCCTACGAGCAGTACTTC.

This rearrangement joins TRBV7-2 to TRBJ2-6; D perhaps matches TRBD2 (6 bases). V lost 8 bases, J lost 0 bases, and 20 bases lay in between. The CDR3 spans 18 residues. Germline values: CDR1 SGHTA, CDR2 FQGNSA. The CDR3 DNA follows: TGTGCCAGCGCCCGGGGGTTACGGGGTAGCTCTGGGGCCAACGTCCTGACTTTC. Protein sequence: CASARGLRGSSGANVLTF.

The chain uses TRBV6-6 and TRBJ2-7, with 7 bases lining up with TRBD1. J lost 0 bases, V lost 6 bases, and 5 bases had no gene match. CDR1 and CDR2 (germline): MNHNY, SVGAGI (reference sequence). This CDR3 contains 14 residues. CDR3 loop: CASSPGDSSYEQYF. DNA for the CDR3: TGTGCCAGCAGCCCCGGGGACAGCTCCTACGAGCAGTACTTC.

V and J are TRBV6-1 and TRBJ2-2; TRBD2 agrees at 7 bases. CDR1 is MNHNS and CDR2 is SASEGT in the germline V gene. This CDR3 comprises 15 residues. V shed 2 bases and J 7 bases; nucleotides not matched to a gene: 7. CDR3 amino acids: CASSEFAGVGGELFF. The DNA of the CDR3 is TGTGCCAGCAGTGAATTCGCGGGGGTGGGCGGGGAGCTGTTTTTT.

For the CDR3, the DNA is TGTGCCAGCAGTGTTGACAGGGACTATGGCTACACCTTC. This sequence encodes CASSVDRDYGYTF. The chain uses TRBV6-1 and TRBJ1-2; 7 bases are shared with TRBD1. The CDR3 extends over 13 amino acids. CDR1 is MNHNS, CDR2 SASEGT, per germline. Germline trimming cut 4 bases from V and 3 bases from J; bases unmatched to any gene: 2.

The rearrangement joins TRBV11-1 to TRBJ1-6; 7 nucleotides match TRBD1. Germline CDR1 SGHAT, CDR2 FQDESV (reference sequence). The V segment lost 5 bases and the J segment 1 base; nucleotides outside the gene matches: 5. The CDR3 runs to 16 residues. The CDR3 is CASSIHRGSYNSPLHF. Written as DNA, the CDR3 is TGTGCCAGCAGCATACACAGGGGATCCTATAATTCACCCCTCCACTTT.

The chain uses TRBV5-4 and TRBJ1-2; 7 bases line up with TRBD1. V dropped 3 bases and J dropped 7; count of bases not matched to a gene: 9. This CDR3 spans 14 amino acids. The germline V gene has CDR1 SGHNT and CDR2 YYREEE (reference sequence). The CDR3 is CASSSKGARVGYTF. The CDR3, as DNA: TGTGCCAGCAGCTCCAAGGGGGCGCGGGTTGGCTACACCTTC.

V and J are TRBV2 and TRBJ1-2, with D possibly being TRBD1 (6 bases). Germline loops: CDR1 SNHLY, CDR2 FYNNEI. The V gene lost 3 bases and the J gene lost 8 bases, with 16 bases spanning the gap. The CDR3 extends over 14 amino acids. Here the CDR3 DNA reads TGTGCCAGCAGTGAGGGGGCAGCGGTATGGGGCTACACCTTC. This translates into CASSEGAAVWGYTF.